Listed here are 31 T cell receptor beta chains from one sample, sequenced in a study of T cell repertoires in cytomegalovirus infection (dated by TCRdb to the late 2010s). Sequencing took place on an Illumina HiSeq 1500. TCRdb trimmed public reads at Q25 via fastp, called clones via MiXCR and kept in-frame beta chains. Every CDR3 protein is listed once, alongside the most common genes and DNA of its rows. This sample has roughly 630,000 distinct CDR3 sequences in its table, and 20% to 25% of those were observed once. The ten largest clonotypes hold 6.5% to 10% of the sample. The sample was CD8+ T cells from PBMCs. The source is a human donor in good health (CMV status not recorded). Some clones in this sample may be carry-over from other donors' samples.

This clonotype was detected a few times. This sequence joins TRBV6-1 and TRBJ1-6, with D perhaps TRBD1 (6 bases). The germline gives CDR1 MNHNS, CDR2 SASEGT. V dropped 10 bases and J dropped 10 bases, with 14 bases sitting between them. This CDR3 comprises 12 residues. CDR3 amino acids: CATGDMGSPLHF. The CDR3 nucleotides read TGTGCCACCGGGGACATGGGGTCACCCCTCCACTTT.

Notes on this clonotype: A much bigger clone sits one base away, suggesting this may be a read error. The chain links TRBV6-1 to TRBJ1-5; tentatively, D is TRBD1 (6 bases). This CDR3 spans 11 amino acids. The germline V gene has CDR1 MNHNS and CDR2 SASEGT. The CDR3, as DNA: TGTGCCCGCAGGGGAGTCTGGCCCCAGCATTTT. Protein product: CARRGVWPQHF.

The V gene is TRBV2, the J gene TRBJ1-1; the D gene is possibly TRBD1 (5 bases). The CDR3 is 13 amino acids. Germline CDR1 and CDR2: SNHLY and FYNNEI. The V and J ends lost 5 bases and 7 bases respectively, with 14 bases between them. The CDR3 DNA sequence: TGTGCCAGCAGTACGGGACTCGGATATGAAGCTTTCTTT. This translates into CASSTGLGYEAFF.

The genes are TRBV5-1 and TRBJ2-3; D gene uncertain. CDR1 and CDR2 (germline): SGHRS, YFSETQ. The V end lost 5 bases, the J end lost 0 bases, and 13 bases lay between the germline ends. This CDR3 has 15 amino acids. The CDR3 DNA sequence: TGCGCCAGCAGAGGCAAGACCTCTAGCACAGATACGCAGTATTTT. It is translated as CASRGKTSSTDTQYF.

This clonotype was observed a few times. The V and J genes are TRBV6-1 and TRBJ2-3; 12 bases are shared with TRBD2. The J segment lost 1 base and the V segment lost 8 bases, leaving 4 bases of the junction unmatched. This CDR3 has 15 residues. Germline loops: CDR1 MNHNS, CDR2 SASEGT. CDR3 sequence: CASQLAGGRTDTQYF. As DNA, the CDR3 is TGTGCCAGCCAACTAGCGGGGGGCCGCACAGATACGCAGTATTTT.

This clonotype was observed a single time. With a much larger clone just one base away, this may be a read error. The rearrangement joins TRBV19 to TRBJ1-1; D may be TRBD1 (6 bases). Germline lookup yields CDR1 LNHDA and CDR2 SQIVND (reference sequence). This CDR3 has 12 amino acids. CDR3 loop: CVAEGEDTEAFF. The CDR3 DNA reads as TGTGTCGCCGAGGGGGAGGACACTGAAGCTTTCTTT. The full variable domain, with the rest looked up from reference TRBV19 and TRBJ1-1, is DGGITQSPKYLFRKEGQNVTLSCEQNLNHDAMYWYRQDPGQGLRLIYYSQIVNDFQKGDIAEGYSVSREKKESFPLTVTSAQKNPTAFYLCVAEGEDTEAFFGQGTRLTVV.

In this sample, this clonotype turned up a few times. The chain links TRBV15 to TRBJ2-3, with D maybe TRBD2 (7 bases). This CDR3 is built from 16 residues. V was clipped by 5 bases and J by 2 bases, with 17 bases between them. The germline V gene has CDR1 LNHNV and CDR2 YYDKDF (reference sequence). In DNA, the CDR3 is TGTGCCACCAGCTACCCCGGGCGGGGGCCCACAGATACGCAGTATTTT. Residues: CATSYPGRGPTDTQYF.

A remark on this clonotype: This could be a read error, since a much larger clone is one nucleotide away. V is TRBV14 and J is TRBJ1-2, with D hard to call. Deletions cut 3 bases from V and 0 bases from J, with 5 bases between. The CDR3 runs 13 residues. The germline V gene encodes CDR1 SGHDN and CDR2 FVKESK. The CDR3 protein is CASSQRANYGYTF. The CDR3, as DNA: TGTGCCAGCAGCCAGCGGGCTAACTATGGCTACACCTTC.

The rearrangement links TRBV20-1 to TRBJ1-5; maybe TRBD1 (5 bases). CDR1 is DFQATT and CDR2 is SNEGSKA in the germline V gene (reference sequence). The CDR3 runs 14 residues. Trimming stripped 0 bases from V and 3 bases from J, with 9 bases between. CDR3: CSARDQGYNQPQHF. In DNA form, the CDR3 reads TGCAGTGCTAGAGATCAGGGTTACAATCAGCCCCAGCATTTT.

A word on this clonotype: At one end the junction does not follow the germline gene, possibly because of a read error. The chain links TRBV7-2 to TRBJ2-3; the match to TRBD2 covers 7 bases. Germline V lookup: CDR1 SGHTA, CDR2 FQGNSA. This CDR3 has 14 amino acids. The CDR3 DNA is TGTGCCAACAGCCCGAGCGGGGGCACAGATACGCAGTATTTT. It yields the protein CANSPSGGTDTQYF.

This clonotype was recorded many times. The rearrangement joins TRBV28 to TRBJ2-1; perhaps TRBD1 as D (5 bases). CDR1 is MDHEN and CDR2 is SYDVKM in the germline V gene. The V and J ends lost 6 bases and 6 bases respectively, with 18 bases between them. The CDR3 is 15 residues long. CDR3 coding DNA: TGTGCCAGCAGCATATATTATGTTCAGGGCAATGAGCAGTTCTTC. This encodes CASSIYYVQGNEQFF.

The sample holds a few counts of this clonotype. The chain couples TRBV6-2 or TRBV6-3 to TRBJ2-2; 8 positions agree with TRBD2. V lost 2 bases to trimming and J lost 0 bases; unmatched junction nucleotides: 2. This CDR3 spans 16 amino acids. Germline CDR1 and CDR2: MNHEY and SVGEGT. CDR3 in DNA: TGTGCCAGCAGTTACGTGGGACTAGCGAACACCGGGGAGCTGTTTTTT. It specifies CASSYVGLANTGELFF.

This clonotype was seen more than once but under ten times. This rearrangement joins TRBV28 to TRBJ2-1; 11 bases fit TRBD2. Losses at the gene ends were 3 bases for V and 6 bases for J; bases not matched to a gene: 10. The CDR3 is 17 residues long. Germline V gene lookup returns CDR1 MDHEN and CDR2 SYDVKM. CDR3 loop: CASSLSPSSGGSNEQFF. The CDR3 DNA reads as TGTGCCAGCAGTTTGAGCCCTTCTAGCGGGGGGTCCAATGAGCAGTTCTTC.

Remarks on this clonotype: This may stem from a read error, because a much larger clone lies one nucleotide away. The chain has TRBV7-6 and TRBJ2-7, with TRBD1 matching over 7 bases. CDR3 length: 15 amino acids. With 4 bases clipped from V and 2 bases from J, the junction kept 8 bases outside the gene matches. In germline, CDR1 is SGHVS, CDR2 FNYEAQ. The CDR3: CASSSGGTRAYEQYF. The CDR3 DNA reads as TGTGCCAGCAGCTCAGGGGGTACTCGAGCCTACGAGCAGTACTTC.

This clonotype was detected only once. The rearrangement uses TRBV7-4 and TRBJ1-2; 8 bases line up with TRBD1. V shed 4 bases and J 3 bases; nucleotides not matched to a gene: 10. The CDR3 runs 16 residues. CDR1 SGHVT and CDR2 SQSDAQ come from the germline V gene. The CDR3 nucleotides are TGTGCCAGCAGCTCGCCCCAACAGGGGGTTCACTATGGCTACACCTTC. It yields the protein CASSSPQQGVHYGYTF.

V is TRBV20-1 and J is TRBJ2-1; the match to TRBD2 covers 11 bases. The germline V gene has CDR1 DFQATT and CDR2 SNEGSKA (reference sequence). Trimming cost V 0 bases and J 4 bases; bases outside gene matches: 8. This CDR3 has 17 residues. The CDR3 bases are TGCAGTGCTAGAGATCCTAGCGGGGGGCCACATTACAATGAGCAGTTCTTC. Its translation is CSARDPSGGPHYNEQFF.

The chain uses TRBV6-2 or TRBV6-3 and TRBJ1-1; no reliable D call. Germline V gene data show CDR1 as MNHEY and CDR2 as SVGEGT. Trimming cost V 7 bases and J 9 bases, with 12 bases left between them. The CDR3 extends over 11 amino acids. Here the CDR3 DNA reads TGTGCCAGCACCCCAGGACGGAAAGCTTTCTTT. Translation gives CASTPGRKAFF.

This clonotype was counted many times. The rearrangement links TRBV28 to TRBJ1-4; D remains unclear. Trimming stripped 2 bases from V and 3 bases from J, with 7 bases between. Germline loops: CDR1 MDHEN, CDR2 SYDVKM. The CDR3 is 14 amino acids. CDR3 sequence: CASSLGPPNEKLFF. CDR3 coding DNA: TGTGCCAGCAGTTTAGGCCCTCCTAATGAAAAACTGTTTTTT. The full variable domain, its missing parts supplied by reference TRBV28 and TRBJ1-4, is DVKVTQSSRYLVKRTGEKVFLECVQDMDHENMFWYRQDPGLGLRLIYFSYDVKMKEKGDIPEGYSVSREKKERFSLILESASTNQTSMYLCASSLGPPNEKLFFGSGTQLSVL.

This clonotype showed up just a few times. The rearrangement joins TRBV6-4 to TRBJ2-3; D unclear. Germline lookup yields CDR1 MRHNA and CDR2 SNTAGT. The CDR3 contains 15 residues. Trimming shortened V by 0 bases and J by 5 bases, and 12 bases separated the two germline ends. The CDR3 DNA reads TGTGCCAGCAGTGACTCTCCATCTTGGGGAGATACGCAGTATTTT. Translated, it gives CASSDSPSWGDTQYF.

This chain uses TRBV28 with TRBJ2-7, with D possibly called TRBD1 or TRBD2 (7 bases each). Trimming left V 6 bases short and J 0 bases short, with 30 bases between. In germline, CDR1 is MDHEN, CDR2 SYDVKM. This CDR3 spans 20 amino acids. The DNA of the CDR3 is TGTGCCAGCAGACCCTTAGGGAGGGGGCCGCTTGTTTTAAGCTCCTACGAGCAGTACGTC. As protein: CASRPLGRGPLVLSSYEQYV.

The J gene is TRBJ2-3, the V gene TRBV5-5, with 9 bases matching TRBD1. The ends lost 4 bases at V and 0 bases at J; junction bases unmatched: 6. Germline V gene data show CDR1 as SGHKS and CDR2 as YYEKEE (reference sequence). The CDR3 sequence is 16 residues long. CDR3 loop: CASSGGQGSSTDTQYF. CDR3 DNA: TGTGCCAGCAGCGGAGGACAGGGGTCTAGCACAGATACGCAGTATTTT.

This clonotype was recorded many times. The chain joins TRBV28 to TRBJ2-5; D may be TRBD2 (5 bases). The CDR3 length is 16 residues. Germline assignment: CDR1 MDHEN and CDR2 SYDVKM. Trimming removed 3 bases from V and 4 bases from J, with 18 bases in between. The CDR3 nucleotides read TGTGCCAGCAGTTTGAGGGTTGGTAGGGTTGGAGAGACCCAGTACTTC. Its translation: CASSLRVGRVGETQYF.

This clonotype has only a few counts. The rearrangement links TRBV12-3 or TRBV12-4 to TRBJ2-2; possibly TRBD1 for D (5 bases). V lost 2 bases and J 1 base, leaving 20 bases between the germline ends. The CDR3 loop spans 19 amino acids. The CDR3 spells CASSLTPEQVDQNTGELFF. The CDR3 coding sequence is TGTGCCAGCAGTTTAACCCCCGAACAGGTAGACCAGAACACCGGGGAGCTGTTTTTT.

This clonotype has ten or more counts. The chain couples TRBV28 to TRBJ1-6; TRBD1 might be the D (5 bases). The germline V gene encodes CDR1 MDHEN and CDR2 SYDVKM. The CDR3 spans 15 residues. The ends were cut back, 3 bases at V and 7 bases at J, with 13 bases in the middle. The CDR3 reads CASSLEPRVNSPLHF. The CDR3 DNA is TGTGCCAGCAGTTTGGAGCCCAGGGTCAATTCACCCCTCCACTTT.

There are a few counts of this clonotype. The rearrangement uses TRBV6-2 or TRBV6-3 and TRBJ1-1; no reliable D call. Deletions cut 10 bases from V and 3 bases from J, with 15 bases between. Germline V gives CDR1 MNHEY, CDR2 SVGEGT. This CDR3 is 13 amino acids long. The chain's CDR3 is CAISEALHTEAFF. The CDR3 nucleotides are TGTGCCATCAGCGAGGCACTTCACACTGAAGCTTTCTTT.

This clonotype was counted ten times or more. The V call is TRBV7-6, the J call TRBJ2-7; D is undetermined. The ends were cut back, 1 base at V and 2 bases at J, with 6 bases in the middle. The length of the CDR3 is 13 residues. The germline V gene has CDR1 SGHVS and CDR2 FNYEAQ. The CDR3 spells CASSLGVTYEQYF. The CDR3, as DNA: TGTGCCAGCAGCTTAGGGGTAACCTACGAGCAGTACTTC. The whole variable domain, remainder taken from reference TRBV7-6 and TRBJ2-7, is GAGVSQSPRYKVTKRGQDVALRCDPISGHVSLYWYRQALGQGPEFLTYFNYEAQQDKSGLPNDRFSAERPEGSISTLTIQRTEQRDSAMYRCASSLGVTYEQYFGPGTRLTVT.

Ten or more counts support this clonotype. J is TRBJ1-2 and V is TRBV27, with D possibly matching TRBD1 (6 bases). V lost 3 bases and J 8 bases, leaving 22 bases between the germline ends. The CDR3 length is 16 residues. Per germline, CDR1 MNHEY and CDR2 SMNVEV (reference sequence). The CDR3: CASSFLRDIARGGYTF. Here the CDR3 DNA reads TGTGCCAGCAGTTTCCTCCGGGACATAGCACGTGGCGGCTACACCTTC.

CDR3 nucleotides: TGTGCCAGCAGCGTAGCAGCAGGGGTCACTGAAGCTTTCTTT. Translating gives CASSVAAGVTEAFF. The rearrangement uses TRBV9 and TRBJ1-1; D might be TRBD1 (6 bases). Between the trimmed V and J ends, which lost 0 bases and 4 bases, there was a span of 10 bases. The CDR3 totals 14 residues. Germline assignment: CDR1 SGDLS and CDR2 YYNGEE.

This clonotype came up many times. The chain has TRBV7-9 and TRBJ2-7; 11 nucleotides match TRBD1. J gave up 1 base and V 2 bases, and 1 base lay outside the gene matches. The CDR3 contains 15 residues. Germline V CDR1 and CDR2: SEHNR, FQNEAQ (reference sequence). The CDR3 nucleotides are TGTGCCAGCAGCTTATGGGACAGGGGGTCCTACGAGCAGTACTTC. It yields the protein CASSLWDRGSYEQYF.

This clonotype was counted a few times. V usage is TRBV29-1 and J usage is TRBJ2-3; TRBD1 or TRBD2 may be the D gene (5 bases each). This CDR3 contains 12 residues. Germline-derived CDR1 and CDR2 are SQVTM and ANQGSEA. With 0 bases removed from V and 9 bases from J, the gap between germline ends came to 10 bases. The CDR3 protein is CSVEEGEGTQYF. The CDR3 region has the DNA TGCAGCGTTGAAGAGGGGGAAGGGACGCAGTATTTT.

The rearrangement joins TRBV10-2 to TRBJ2-1; no firm D call. V gave up 6 bases and J gave up 0 bases, with 12 bases separating them. This CDR3 has 15 amino acids. Looked up from germline, CDR1 is WSHSY and CDR2 is SAAADI. The CDR3 nucleotides are TGCGCCAGCAGGGAAGACATAAGCTCCTACAATGAGCAGTTCTTC. Its translation: CASREDISSYNEQFF.